This T cell receptor beta chain was documented in a study of blood T cell repertoires in COVID-19. The wider study: PBMCs, B-cell-depleted T cells, or T cells provided the cDNA or gDNA that made up the material.

The protocol was immunoSEQ multiplex PCR, while the TCRdb copy is restricted to in-frame clones and leaves out a portion. The table records under 250,000 clones, roughly 80% of them present only once. Participant reports of clinical history set cohort assignment. The CDR3 runs to 14 residues. V shed 3 bases, J shed 5 bases, and the junction held 3 bases outside the gene matches. CDR1 is KGHSH, CDR2 LQKENI, per germline. This clonotype was obtained from a middle-aged woman who had been exposed to COVID-19. The sequencing sample was made of PBMCs or T cells enriched from blood (not recorded which). The rearrangement uses TRBV18 and TRBJ2-3; 9 nucleotides match TRBD1. CDR3 in amino acids: CASSPGQGVDTQYF. DNA of the CDR3: TGTGCCAGCTCACCGGGACAGGGAGTAGATACGCAGTATTTT.